The 10 T cell receptor beta chains below come from one sample, sequenced in a study of control samples from healthy donors and cancer patients. Profiled with immunoSEQ multiplex PCR; TCRdb holds only in-frame clones, not every one. Of under 200,000 clones in the sample, 90% to 95% were seen once. Sample: blood. These receptors came from a woman in her 30s in good health.

The chain recombines TRBV4-1 with TRBJ2-5, with TRBD1 identical over 7 bases. Germline V gene sequence: CDR1 MGHRA, CDR2 YSYEKL. The CDR3 covers 13 residues. With 3 bases clipped from V and 3 bases from J, the junction kept 1 base outside the gene matches. CDR3 loop: CASSQTGKETQYF. In DNA, the CDR3 is TGCGCCAGCAGCCAGACAGGGAAAGAGACCCAGTACTTC.

The chain couples TRBV27 to TRBJ2-1; D possibly corresponds to TRBD2 (5 bases). This CDR3 is built from 15 residues. V lost 6 bases and J lost 6, with 18 bases in between. The germline gives CDR1 MNHEY, CDR2 SMNVEV (reference sequence). CDR3 DNA: TGTGCCAGCAGGAGGGCCGCGGTCAGCCTCAATGAGCAGTTCTTC. Amino acid sequence: CASRRAAVSLNEQFF.

This clone is a singleton in its sample. V gene TRBV6-2 or TRBV6-3 combines with J gene TRBJ2-4; D is possibly TRBD2 (6 bases). The CDR3 is 15 amino acids. Germline assignment: CDR1 MNHEY and CDR2 SVGEGT. V was clipped by 3 bases and J by 1 base, with 10 bases between them. The CDR3 reads CASSYGGTAKNIQYF. The CDR3 DNA follows: TGTGCCAGCAGTTATGGCGGGACTGCCAAAAACATTCAGTACTTC.

The V and J genes are TRBV19 and TRBJ1-1, with a possible D match to TRBD1 (5 bases). The germline gives CDR1 LNHDA, CDR2 SQIVND (reference sequence). The CDR3 is 12 residues long. Trimming pared 10 bases from V and 2 bases from J, leaving 11 bases between. In DNA form, the CDR3 reads TGTGCCAACTCAGGGTTTAACACTGAAGCTTTCTTT. Translation gives CANSGFNTEAFF.

V and J are TRBV6-5 and TRBJ1-2, with D maybe TRBD1 (6 bases). V lost 8 bases, J lost 4 bases, and 17 bases lay in between. Germline values: CDR1 MNHEY, CDR2 SVGAGI. This CDR3 contains 14 residues. This chain's CDR3 is CASAQGYPSYGYTF. In DNA, the CDR3 is TGTGCCAGCGCCCAGGGGTATCCCTCCTATGGCTACACCTTC.

A single count supports this clone. The chain joins TRBV5-1 to TRBJ2-1; weak D call: TRBD1 (7 bases). Deletions cut 4 bases from V and 3 bases from J, with 14 bases between. This CDR3 is built from 15 residues. The germline V gene encodes CDR1 SGHRS and CDR2 YFSETQ. The CDR3 loop reads CASSPGGSGYNEQFF. DNA of the CDR3: TGCGCCAGCAGCCCAGGGGGGTCCGGCTACAATGAGCAGTTCTTC.

The chain links TRBV4-2 to TRBJ2-7, with 7 bases lining up with TRBD2. CDR1 LGHNA and CDR2 YNFKEQ come from the germline V gene. V gave up 0 bases and J gave up 4 bases; unmatched junction bases: 9. The CDR3 runs 16 residues. CDR3 in amino acids: CASSQEGLAASYEQYF. The CDR3 DNA follows: TGTGCCAGCAGCCAAGAGGGGCTAGCGGCATCTTACGAGCAGTACTTC.

The chain carries TRBV5-1 and TRBJ2-7; D not resolved. V lost 0 bases to trimming and J lost 0 bases, with 7 bases between them. This CDR3 is built from 14 residues. The germline V gene has CDR1 SGHRS and CDR2 YFSETQ. The CDR3 DNA follows: TGCGCCAGCAGCTTGGCCGGCAGCTCCTACGAGCAGTACTTC. This gives the protein CASSLAGSSYEQYF.

The rearrangement links TRBV28 to TRBJ2-7; no firm D call. Germline CDR1 and CDR2: MDHEN and SYDVKM. Trimming pared 4 bases from V and 2 bases from J, leaving 6 bases between. The CDR3 sequence is 12 residues long. CDR3 protein: CASSSGPYEQYF. The CDR3 DNA reads as TGTGCCAGCAGTTCGGGCCCCTACGAGCAGTACTTC.

V usage is TRBV21-1 and J usage is TRBJ2-1. TRBV21-1 is annotated as a pseudogene. This CDR3 has 15 amino acids. DNA of the CDR3: TGTGCCAGCAGCAACGCCAGGACCTTCGGGAATGAGCAGTTCTTC. Encoded protein: CASSNARTFGNEQFF.